The clone carrying this T cell receptor (beta chain) showed up many times. These data belong to a study of T-cell memory formation after mild COVID-19. TCRdb processed the 5' RACE reads anew with MiXCR; each CDR3 protein has one entry. The top ten hold under 25% of the sample, which has roughly 170,000 distinct CDR3 sequences, roughly 23% seen once. Specimen: PBMCs or a T cell subset sorted from them (not recorded which). This TCR derives from an adult woman who had mild COVID-19 (a few samples of this study predate the infection). Cell type and time point are not known.

This CDR3 is CASSMDRASNEQFF. DNA for the CDR3: TGTGCCAGCAGCATGGACAGGGCGTCCAATGAGCAGTTCTTC. V is TRBV7-8 and J is TRBJ2-1; 8 bases map to TRBD1. CDR1 and CDR2 from the germline V gene are SGHVS and FQNEAQ. The CDR3 consists of 14 residues. J gave up 6 bases and V 5 bases, and 6 bases lay outside the gene matches. Supplemented by reference TRBV7-8 and TRBJ2-1, the full variable domain reads GAGVSQSPRYKVAKRGQDVALRCDPISGHVSLFWYQQALGQGPEFLTYFQNEAQLDKSGLPSDRFFAERPEGSVSTLKIQRTQQEDSAVYLCASSMDRASNEQFFGPGTRLTVL.